This T cell receptor beta chain was identified in a study of T cell repertoires in cytomegalovirus infection. About the study: It can be stated that public TCR beta signatures indicated CMV infection as well as a matching HLA type. Study-wide results and limits: Public TCR beta family frequency separated CMV-and-HLA carriers, including in an independent cohort. Predominance within the ex vivo response was attributable to HLA-C-restricted CMV-specific TCR beta clonotypes.

This clonotype was seen many times. Its antigen is still unknown. TCRdb redid the calling of the reads with MiXCR, one entry per CDR3 protein. The table records around 43,000 distinct CDR3 sequences, 20% to 25% of them present only once. This CDR3 comprises 16 residues. The V gene lost 0 bases and the J gene lost 0 bases, with 6 bases spanning the gap. Germline V gene sequence: CDR1 MNHEY, CDR2 SVGAGI. Sequencing was done on a sample of PBMCs, sequenced either directly or after in vitro stimulation (not recorded which). This TCR came from a human donor in good health (CMV status not recorded). Some clones in this sample may be carry-over from other donors' samples. This sequence joins TRBV6-5 and TRBJ2-6, with D possibly being TRBD2 (6 bases). The CDR3 DNA follows: TGTGCCAGCAGTTACTCGGGGGGCTCTGGGGCCAACGTCCTGACTTTC. Amino acid sequence: CASSYSGGSGANVLTF.